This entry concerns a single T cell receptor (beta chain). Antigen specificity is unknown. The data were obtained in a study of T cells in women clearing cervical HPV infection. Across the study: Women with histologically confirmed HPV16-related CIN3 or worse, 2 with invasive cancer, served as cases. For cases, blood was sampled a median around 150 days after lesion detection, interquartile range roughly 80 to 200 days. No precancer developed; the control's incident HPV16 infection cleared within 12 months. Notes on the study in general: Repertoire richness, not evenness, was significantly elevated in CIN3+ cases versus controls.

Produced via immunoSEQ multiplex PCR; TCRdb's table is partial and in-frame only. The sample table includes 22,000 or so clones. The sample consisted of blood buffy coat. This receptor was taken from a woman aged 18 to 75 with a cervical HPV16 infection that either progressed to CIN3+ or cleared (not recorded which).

CDR3 DNA, as far as it was read: TGCGCCAGCAGCTCCAGCACTACCCACAAAGAGACC. Amino acid sequence: CASSSSTTHKET. Given in full, the CDR3 is CASSSSTTHKETQYF. This chain uses TRBV5-1 with TRBJ2-5; unclear D gene. Read coverage stops 3 residues before the CDR3 terminus; the germline J gene supplies the remainder. V lost 3 bases and J lost 3, with 15 bases in between. CDR3 length: 15 residues. The germline gives CDR1 SGHRS, CDR2 YFSETQ.